These 4 T cell receptor beta chains were all obtained from the same sample, sequenced in a study of blood T cell repertoires in COVID-19. Measured with immunoSEQ multiplex PCR; TCRdb has only the in-frame clones, and not every one. Among approximately 100,000 clones, about 81% were seen once, and the ten largest hold 17%. The sample was peripheral blood. The receptors were sampled from a woman in her fifties or sixties with acute or convalescent COVID-19.

The genes are TRBV25-1 and TRBJ1-1, with 7 bases aligning to TRBD1. This CDR3 has 14 residues. Germline trimming cut 5 bases from V and 5 bases from J; bases unmatched to any gene: 8. The V gene's germline CDR1 is MGHDK and CDR2 SYGVNS. In DNA, the CDR3 is TGTGCCAGCAGTTTACAGGGGCTTATAACTGAAGCTTTCTTT. It translates to CASSLQGLITEAFF. Full variable domain (remainder filled in from reference TRBV25-1 and TRBJ1-1): EADIYQTPRYLVIGTGKKITLECSQTMGHDKMYWYQQDPGMELHLIHYSYGVNSTEKGDLSSESTVSRIRTEHFPLTLESARPSHTSQYLCASSLQGLITEAFFGQGTRLTVV.

The chain recombines TRBV7-9 with TRBJ1-2, with a possible D match to TRBD1 (5 bases). The CDR3 is 13 residues long. Germline V gene data show CDR1 as SEHNR and CDR2 as FQNEAQ (reference sequence). The V end was cut by 0 bases, the J end by 4 bases, with 6 bases between. As DNA, the CDR3 is TGTGCCAGCAGCTTAGCACAGGCCTATGGCTACACCTTC. Translated, it gives CASSLAQAYGYTF. The full variable domain, completed using reference TRBV7-9 and TRBJ1-2, is DTGVSQNPRHKITKRGQNVTFRCDPISEHNRLYWYRQTLGQGPEFLTYFQNEAQLEKSRLLSDRFSAERPKGSFSTLEIQRTEQGDSAMYLCASSLAQAYGYTFGSGTRLTVV.

The J gene is TRBJ2-7, the V gene TRBV12-3 or TRBV12-4; 8 bases line up with TRBD1. V trimming: 2 bases; J trimming: 6 bases; junction bases outside the gene matches: 3. This CDR3 region has 13 residues. CDR3 loop: CASSLRQGSEQYF. The CDR3 coding sequence is TGTGCCAGCAGTTTAAGACAGGGGAGCGAGCAGTACTTC.

The chain couples TRBV7-8 to TRBJ2-1; 7 nucleotides agree with TRBD2. After removal of 1 base from V and 4 bases from J, the junction contained 4 bases not matched to a gene. CDR3 length: 15 amino acids. Germline loops: CDR1 SGHVS, CDR2 FQNEAQ. CDR3 nucleotides: TGTGCCAGCAGCTTAGGGGGGGGTATGTACAATGAGCAGTTCTTC. Translated, it gives CASSLGGGMYNEQFF. Using reference TRBV7-8 and TRBJ2-1 for the parts outside the CDR3, the full variable domain is GAGVSQSPRYKVAKRGQDVALRCDPISGHVSLFWYQQALGQGPEFLTYFQNEAQLDKSGLPSDRFFAERPEGSVSTLKIQRTQQEDSAVYLCASSLGGGMYNEQFFGPGTRLTVL.